This T cell receptor (beta chain) appears in the sequencing data of a study of blood T cell repertoires in COVID-19. About the study: The cDNA or gDNA used as material had been derived from T cells, B-cell-depleted T cells, or PBMCs.

This CDR3 contains 13 residues. V shed 4 bases and J shed 5 bases, with 12 bases lying between them. CDR1 and CDR2 from the germline V gene are MGHRA and YSYEKL. This clone was seen a few times. Seattle researchers signed up patients amid active infection and tracked them longitudinally. Assay used: immunoSEQ multiplex PCR; TCRdb lists only in-frame clones, some missing. The sample lists approximately 330,000 clones, approximately 88% seen once, with approximately 9.9% in the top ten. This clonotype was obtained from a man aged 30-40 years with COVID-19, enrolled during active disease. What was sequenced was peripheral blood. The J gene is TRBJ2-7, the V gene TRBV4-1; D gene ambiguous. DNA for the CDR3: TGCGCCAGCAGCCTCGTTGGTGGAGACGAGCAGTACTTC. It translates to CASSLVGGDEQYF.